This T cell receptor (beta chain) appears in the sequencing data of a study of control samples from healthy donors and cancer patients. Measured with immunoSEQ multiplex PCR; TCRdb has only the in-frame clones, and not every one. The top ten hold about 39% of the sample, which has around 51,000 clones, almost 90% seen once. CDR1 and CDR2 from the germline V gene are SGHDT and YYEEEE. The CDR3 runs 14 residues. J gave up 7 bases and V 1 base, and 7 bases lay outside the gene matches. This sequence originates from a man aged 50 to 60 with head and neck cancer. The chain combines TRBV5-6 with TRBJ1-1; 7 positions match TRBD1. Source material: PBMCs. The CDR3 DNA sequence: TGTGCCAGCAGCTTGTGGGGGACAGAAGATGAAGCTTTCTTT. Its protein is CASSLWGTEDEAFF.